This T cell receptor beta chain was recovered during a study of OX40 agonist ivuxolimab in advanced cancers. Looking at the study overall: Past anti-PD-1, anti-PD-L1 or anti-CTLA-4 therapy was accepted, and roughly 42% had received some. Study-level results: The investigators did not determine what antigen specificity the expanded peripheral T cells had. Expanded clones were, on average, more numerous among CD8+ T cells than CD4+.

This clone was observed a few times. Its antigen is undetermined. Method: immunoSEQ multiplex PCR; TCRdb's copy keeps in-frame clones and lacks some. In the table there are tens of thousands of clones, about 90% of which are singletons. This clonotype originated in an adult with an advanced solid tumor such as melanoma, head and neck, liver or kidney cancer. The starting material was CD4+ or CD8+ T cells sorted from blood, obtained in a trial of the OX40 agonist ivuxolimab.

The DNA of the CDR3 is TGTGCCAGCAGCCAGAGGGCAGGGAGGACCGGGGAGCTGTTTTTT. It yields the protein CASSQRAGRTGELFF. This chain joins TRBV7-9 and TRBJ2-2, with a tentative D call TRBD2 (6 bases). Germline assignment: CDR1 SEHNR and CDR2 FQNEAQ (reference sequence). With 5 bases removed from V and 5 bases from J, the gap between germline ends came to 15 bases. The CDR3 sequence is 15 residues long.